This TCR beta chain emerged from a study of cytomegalovirus exposure and HLA in healthy donors. Study results and caveats: Indistinguishable V segments such as TRBV6-2 and TRBV6-3 were excluded. With DRB1 most and HLA-C fewest, TCR association rates differed between HLA loci in a later analysis.

As concerns this clone: The antigen is undetermined.

A multiplex PCR was run with 60 Vbeta primers and 13 Jbeta primers. Profiled with immunoSEQ multiplex PCR; TCRdb holds only in-frame clones, not every one. The sample includes some 100,000 clones, around 80% of them seen just once. V gave up 4 bases and J gave up 0 bases, with 10 bases separating them. The CDR3 has 14 amino acids. Per the germline V gene, CDR1 is MNHNS and CDR2 is SASEGT. This chain uses TRBV6-1 with TRBJ2-7, with unresolved D. This receptor was taken from a male donor in good health and CMV-seropositive. The material sequenced was PBMCs. The CDR3 DNA reads as TGTGCCAGCAGTGCCCTCCCGAGCTCCTACGAGCAGTACTTC. It is translated as CASSALPSSYEQYF.